This TCR beta chain was identified in a study of shared clonotypes between healthy human individuals. General study findings and limits: Some naive CD4 clonotypes, 5% to 5.5%, turned up in common across several donors. Rarefaction curves obtained for sorted subsets showed sequencing incomplete despite large depth. All-four-donor shared clonotypes had higher generation probabilities than non-shared clonotypes did.

The split of CD4+ cells yielded CD45RA+ naive and CD45RA-negative memory subsets. The method was immunoSEQ multiplex PCR; TCRdb's version includes in-frame clones alone and lacks a portion of them. Counted here are over a million clones, 96% occurring once; the ten biggest clones make up over 1%. In the case of this clone: Antigen specificity is unknown.

V lost 0 bases and J lost 3, with 29 bases in between. Per germline, CDR1 ENHRY and CDR2 SYGVKD. The CDR3 is 22 amino acids. The chain joins TRBV10-3 to TRBJ1-4; possibly TRBD1 for D (6 bases). The TCR was taken from a man aged 30-40 years in good health. The sequenced material came from naive CD4+ T cells sorted from blood. Subset meaning: CD45RA+ positively selected. Here the CDR3 reads CAISESPVRQGTKGAANEKLFF. CDR3 DNA sequence: TGTGCCATCAGTGAGTCGCCGGTCAGGCAGGGGACAAAGGGAGCGGCTAATGAAAAACTGTTTTTT.